This T cell receptor (beta chain) was observed in a study of early T cells in non-severe SARS-CoV-2 infection. About the study: Sequenced bulk RNA came from whole blood that was unsorted, and chains were unpaired.

This clonotype was counted between two and nine times. The CDR3 spans 18 residues. Germline V gene lookup returns CDR1 SGHVS and CDR2 FQNEAQ. V was pared by 5 bases and J by 2 bases, with 19 bases between. The protocol attached unique molecular identifiers to individual cDNA molecules. TCRdb reprocessed the 5' RACE reads with MiXCR, giving one entry per CDR3 protein. This sample has approximately 70,000 distinct CDR3 sequences, with 10% to 15% found just once. This TCR derives from an adult who was a healthcare worker with PCR-confirmed SARS-CoV-2 infection or an uninfected control (not recorded which). Sequencing was performed on whole blood. V gene TRBV7-8 combines with J gene TRBJ2-6; tentatively, D is TRBD1 (5 bases). The CDR3 loop reads CASSRDRRYTTGANVLTF. DNA of the CDR3: TGTGCCAGCAGCAGAGACAGACGATATACTACTGGGGCCAACGTCCTGACTTTC.